Below, 22 T cell receptor beta chains from the same sample are listed, as sequenced in a study of T-cell memory formation after mild COVID-19. MiXCR, run by TCRdb on the 5' RACE reads, gives a single entry per CDR3 protein. The sample records 110,000 to 150,000 distinct CDR3 sequences, 25% being singletons. The sequencing input was PBMCs or a T cell subset sorted from them (not recorded which). The receptors come from an adult woman who had mild COVID-19 (a few samples of this study predate the infection). Cell type and time point are not known.

CDR3 protein: CASSHDSQGDGYTF. The CDR3 DNA sequence: TGCGCCAGCAGCCACGATAGTCAGGGTGATGGCTACACCTTC. The J gene is TRBJ1-2, the V gene TRBV4-1; tentative D call: TRBD1 (5 bases). This CDR3 contains 14 residues. V lost 3 bases and J 6 bases, leaving 14 bases between the germline ends. Germline CDR1 MGHRA, CDR2 YSYEKL.

The rearrangement joins TRBV11-1 to TRBJ1-1, with D possibly matching TRBD1 (5 bases). The CDR3 spans 15 residues. V was pared by 5 bases and J by 1 base, with 14 bases between. Germline lookup yields CDR1 SGHAT and CDR2 FQDESV (reference sequence). Written as DNA, the CDR3 is TGTGCCAGCAGCCTGCAGGGATGGGGGAACACTGAAGCTTTCTTT. As protein: CASSLQGWGNTEAFF. The full variable domain, its missing parts supplied by reference TRBV11-1 and TRBJ1-1, is EAEVAQSPRYKITEKSQAVAFWCDPISGHATLYWYRQILGQGPELLVQFQDESVVDDSQLPKDRFSAERLKGVDSTLKIQPAELGDSAMYLCASSLQGWGNTEAFFGQGTRLTVV.

This clonotype was observed a handful of times. V is TRBV5-1 and J is TRBJ2-7; 9 bases align to TRBD2. This CDR3 spans 15 amino acids. J lost 6 bases, V lost 0 bases, and 7 bases had no gene match. CDR1 and CDR2 from the germline V gene are SGHRS and YFSETQ. The CDR3 sequence: CASSLGLAEGGEQYF. CDR3 coding DNA: TGCGCCAGCAGCTTGGGACTAGCGGAGGGCGGCGAGCAGTACTTC.

The chain carries TRBV29-1 and TRBJ1-1; D is possibly TRBD1 (5 bases). The CDR3 is 12 residues long. The V gene's germline CDR1 is SQVTM and CDR2 ANQGSEA. Trimming removed 6 bases from V and 8 bases from J, with 16 bases in between. CDR3 region: CSVHNAAGEAFF. The CDR3 coding sequence is TGCAGCGTCCATAACGCCGCAGGGGAAGCTTTCTTT.

The V gene is TRBV7-2, the J gene TRBJ2-3; 7 nucleotides match TRBD2. Germline V gives CDR1 SGHTA, CDR2 FQGNSA. With 5 bases clipped from V and 2 bases from J, the junction kept 10 bases outside the gene matches. The CDR3 spans 16 residues. CDR3 residues: CASSDQWGGNTDTQYF. The DNA of the CDR3 is TGTGCCAGCAGCGACCAGTGGGGGGGAAACACAGATACGCAGTATTTT.

The rearrangement links TRBV7-9 to TRBJ2-1; D not certain. The CDR3 is made up of 12 amino acids. Germline lookup yields CDR1 SEHNR and CDR2 FQNEAQ (reference sequence). V lost 10 bases to trimming and J lost 5 bases, with 12 bases between them. The CDR3 DNA is TGTGCCACCGAACTCAGAGACAATGAGCAGTTCTTC. It codes for CATELRDNEQFF. The variable domain in full, completed from reference TRBV7-9 and TRBJ2-1, reads DTGVSQNPRHKITKRGQNVTFRCDPISEHNRLYWYRQTLGQGPEFLTYFQNEAQLEKSRLLSDRFSAERPKGSFSTLEIQRTEQGDSAMYLCATELRDNEQFFGPGTRLTVL.

This clonotype was found a few times. The gene calls are TRBV6-2 or TRBV6-3 and TRBJ2-7, with D perhaps matching TRBD2 (5 bases). The length of the CDR3 is 12 residues. Trimming cost V 10 bases and J 3 bases, with 13 bases left between them. In germline, CDR1 is MNHEY, CDR2 SVGEGT. This chain's CDR3 is CATSARDYEQYF. The CDR3 DNA reads as TGTGCCACTTCGGCCCGGGACTACGAGCAGTACTTC.

V is TRBV3-1 and J is TRBJ1-1; the match to TRBD1 covers 7 bases. The CDR3 consists of 15 residues. Germline V gene data show CDR1 as LGHDT and CDR2 as YNNKEL (reference sequence). J was trimmed by 1 base and V by 4 bases; bases with no gene match: 6. The CDR3 protein is CASSPDRERNTEAFF. The CDR3 DNA reads as TGTGCCAGCAGCCCCGACAGGGAGAGGAACACTGAAGCTTTCTTT.

This clonotype was seen many times. The rearrangement uses TRBV3-1 and TRBJ2-7, with 7 bases fitting TRBD2. Trimming at V came to 5 bases and at J to 3 bases, leaving 4 bases not matched to a gene. The length of the CDR3 is 13 residues. Germline CDR1 and CDR2: LGHDT and YNNKEL (reference sequence). The CDR3 sequence: CASSGGGNYEQYF. The CDR3 region has the DNA TGTGCCAGCAGCGGGGGGGGAAACTACGAGCAGTACTTC.

The chain couples TRBV28 to TRBJ1-5, with no clear D. Germline CDR1 reads MDHEN; CDR2 reads SYDVKM. The CDR3 spans 15 residues. The ends were cut back, 1 base at V and 2 bases at J, with 9 bases in the middle. CDR3 coding DNA: TGTGCCAGCAGTTTATCTGGCGTCGGCAATCAGCCCCAGCATTTT. Its protein product is CASSLSGVGNQPQHF.

This clonotype has only a few counts. The gene calls are TRBV7-6 and TRBJ2-3; the match to TRBD2 covers 11 bases. There are 18 residues in the CDR3. CDR1 is SGHVS and CDR2 is FNYEAQ in the germline V gene. V was pared by 4 bases and J by 4 bases, with 13 bases of the junction left unmatched. The chain's CDR3 is CASSWGSTSGTISDTQYF. Written as DNA, the CDR3 is TGTGCCAGCAGCTGGGGTTCGACTAGCGGGACCATATCAGATACGCAGTATTTT.

This clonotype was seen only a few times. The V gene is TRBV20-1, the J gene TRBJ1-2; 7 nucleotides agree with TRBD1. The CDR3 is 18 amino acids. Germline assignment: CDR1 DFQATT and CDR2 SNEGSKA (reference sequence). V lost 0 bases to trimming and J lost 0 bases; unmatched junction nucleotides: 13. CDR3 nucleotides: TGCAGTGCTAGAGATCCGGGACAGATATCGCGAGCTAACTATGGCTACACCTTC. Protein product: CSARDPGQISRANYGYTF.

The chain couples TRBV4-1 to TRBJ2-7; D tentatively fits TRBD1 or TRBD2 (6 bases each). Trimming took off 5 bases at V and 1 base at J, with 9 bases between the two ends. From germline, CDR1 is MGHRA and CDR2 YSYEKL. The CDR3 is made up of 13 amino acids. This CDR3 is CASSRGVSYEQYF. CDR3 bases: TGCGCCAGCAGCAGGGGGGTTTCCTACGAGCAGTACTTC.

This chain joins TRBV7-6 and TRBJ2-7, with 7 bases lining up with TRBD2. After removal of 3 bases from V and 0 bases from J, the junction contained 5 bases not matched to a gene. CDR1 is SGHVS, CDR2 FNYEAQ, per germline. The CDR3 is 15 residues long. The chain's CDR3 is CASSFEAGSSYEQYF. The CDR3 region has the DNA TGTGCCAGCAGCTTCGAAGCGGGGAGCTCCTACGAGCAGTACTTC.

This clonotype was counted between two and nine times. The chain is built from TRBV12-3 or TRBV12-4 and TRBJ2-5, with 9 bases lining up with TRBD1. This CDR3 region has 20 residues. After removal of 6 bases from V and 3 bases from J, the junction contained 23 bases not matched to a gene. The CDR3 reads CASSLYPPGQGSAPKETQYF. CDR3 DNA: TGTGCCAGCAGCCTCTACCCTCCGGGACAGGGATCGGCCCCGAAAGAGACCCAGTACTTC.

This clonotype was observed a few times. The rearrangement links TRBV6-5 to TRBJ2-3, with 11 positions matching TRBD2. The CDR3 loop spans 16 amino acids. The germline V gene has CDR1 MNHEY and CDR2 SVGAGI. After removal of 5 bases from V and 2 bases from J, the junction contained 6 bases not matched to a gene. In DNA, the CDR3 is TGTGCCAGCAGTCGCATACTAGCGGGAGACACAGATACGCAGTATTTT. The encoded protein is CASSRILAGDTDTQYF.

The V gene is TRBV2, the J gene TRBJ2-3; TRBD2 aligns across 10 bases. CDR3 length: 18 amino acids. V gave up 3 bases and J gave up 2 bases; unmatched junction bases: 11. CDR1 is SNHLY, CDR2 FYNNEI, per germline. The CDR3 sequence: CASSDTVGGTSDTDTQYF. Written as DNA, the CDR3 is TGTGCCAGCAGTGACACCGTAGGTGGGACTAGCGACACAGATACGCAGTATTTT.

This clonotype was observed a handful of times. V usage is TRBV4-1 and J usage is TRBJ2-7; a weak D match, TRBD2 (6 bases). Germline V gene sequence: CDR1 MGHRA, CDR2 YSYEKL. Trimming left V 2 bases short and J 2 bases short, with 16 bases between. The CDR3 consists of 16 residues. The CDR3 loop is CASSQPLGGFPYEQYF. The DNA for the CDR3 is TGCGCCAGCAGCCAACCTCTGGGGGGATTTCCCTACGAGCAGTACTTC.

This chain uses TRBV9 with TRBJ2-1, with TRBD2 matching over 12 bases. V trimming: 3 bases; J trimming: 5 bases; junction bases outside the gene matches: 3. CDR1 SGDLS and CDR2 YYNGEE come from the germline V gene. This CDR3 has 15 residues. Here the CDR3 reads CASSGLAGDHNEQFF. The CDR3 DNA reads TGTGCCAGCAGCGGACTAGCGGGAGACCACAATGAGCAGTTCTTC.

This clonotype appeared a few times. This chain links TRBV15 with TRBJ1-2; D unresolved. Germline V gene lookup returns CDR1 LNHNV and CDR2 YYDKDF (reference sequence). This CDR3 is built from 15 residues. V was clipped by 5 bases and J by 4 bases, with 17 bases between them. The CDR3 nucleotides are TGTGCCACCAGCTCCCGGACTGGGGAAAGCTATGGCTACACCTTC. Protein sequence: CATSSRTGESYGYTF.

This chain joins TRBV6-5 and TRBJ2-7; 9 nucleotides align to TRBD1. The CDR3 spans 14 residues. V shed 2 bases and J 1 base; nucleotides not matched to a gene: 0. The germline gives CDR1 MNHEY, CDR2 SVGAGI. As DNA, the CDR3 is TGTGCCAGCAGTTACGACAGGGGGTCCTACGAGCAGTACTTC. Residues: CASSYDRGSYEQYF.

The chain uses TRBV11-2 and TRBJ2-3; unclear D gene. Germline values: CDR1 SGHAT, CDR2 FQNNGV. This CDR3 has 15 residues. The V end lost 3 bases, the J end lost 4 bases, and 14 bases lay between the germline ends. The CDR3 sequence: CASSFVRVDSDTQYF. The CDR3 DNA reads as TGTGCCAGCAGCTTCGTCCGGGTCGACTCAGATACGCAGTATTTT.